This T cell receptor beta chain is from a study of long-term antiretroviral therapy in people with HIV. Assay version v3.0 of immunoSEQ was used, and it was run at survey level. Sequencing was performed with immunoSEQ multiplex PCR; in TCRdb, only in-frame clones are kept and a portion is missing. The data show roughly 7,200 clones, 73% seen once. As to this clone: Its specificity is not known.

Post-ART PBMC samples numbered at least two per donor, and pre-ART ones at least one. General study points: All time points showed a repertoire dominated by clones expanded before ART. Diversity measured after ART increased yet remained under transplant donor controls.

The CDR3 runs 13 residues. V gave up 5 bases and J gave up 3 bases, with 10 bases separating them. The germline V gene has CDR1 MNHNY and CDR2 SVGAGI (reference sequence). The sample here was unsorted PBMCs, taken 0.2 years after starting antiretroviral therapy. The V call is TRBV6-6, the J call TRBJ1-1; D gene ambiguous. The source is a man aged 40-50 years with HIV. The CDR3 nucleotides are TGTGCCAGCAGTACAGACGGTGACACTGAAGCTTTCTTT. This translates into CASSTDGDTEAFF.